The rows below give T cell receptor beta chains drawn from one sample of a study of T cell responses to AZD1222 COVID-19 vaccine. The table came from immunoSEQ multiplex PCR; TCRdb's copy has only in-frame clones and leaves some out. The data hold 85,000 to 90,000 clones, with around 90% observed a single time. The sequencing here drew on peripheral blood, taken on day 0 of MenACWY control vaccination. Receptors originate from an adult in good health. The CDR3 runs from the conserved cysteine through the conserved F or W. D genes are given only for firm matches. A clone size is listed for some rows: how often the clone was seen (once, few, many), or a class if it is expanded.

V: TRBV18
size: -
length: 16
D: TRBD2
J: TRBJ2-3
DNA: TGTGCCAGCTCAACACTAGCGGCAAGCAGCACAGATACGCAGTATTTT
CDR3: CASSTLAASSTDTQYF

V: TRBV28
size: -
length: 13
D: -
J: TRBJ1-1
DNA: TGTGCCAGCAATCCAGACCAAAACACTGAAGCTTTCTTT
CDR3: CASNPDQNTEAFF

V: TRBV11-2
size: few
length: 14
D: -
J: TRBJ1-1
DNA: TGTGCCAGCAGCTTAGATCAAATCGGGGGGCTAGCTTTCTTT
CDR3: CASSLDQIGGLAFF

V: TRBV10-3
size: -
length: 15
D: -
J: TRBJ2-7
DNA: TGTGCCATCAGTGAGTCCGGGGGTAAGACCTACGAGCAGTACTTC
CDR3: CAISESGGKTYEQYF

V: TRBV5-1
size: -
length: 14
D: TRBD1
J: TRBJ2-5
DNA: TGCGCCAGCAGCAAGACAGGGGGTAAAGAGACCCAGTACTTC
CDR3: CASSKTGGKETQYF

V: TRBV7-2
size: -
length: 15
D: TRBD1
J: TRBJ1-4
DNA: TGTGCCAGCAGCCCATCAGGGGGAGAGTATGAAAAACTGTTTTTT
CDR3: CASSPSGGEYEKLFF

V: TRBV28
size: -
length: 14
D: -
J: TRBJ1-1
DNA: TGTGCCAGCAGTTTAAGGGCCCAAGGGAGAGAAGCTTTCTTT
CDR3: CASSLRAQGREAFF

V: TRBV29-1
size: -
length: 11
D: -
J: TRBJ1-3
DNA: TGCAGCGTTCATGTGGGAAACACCATATATTTT
CDR3: CSVHVGNTIYF

V: TRBV3-1/TRBV3-2
size: -
length: 13
D: -
J: TRBJ2-3
DNA: TGTGCCAGCAGCCAGGGCCTAGGCGATACGCAGTATTTT
CDR3: CASSQGLGDTQYF

V: TRBV7-6
size: few
length: 19
D: TRBD2
J: TRBJ2-7
DNA: TGTGCCAGCAGCTTAGTTGACCGGACAAATAGCGGGGGGGCGGATGAGCAGTACTTC
CDR3: CASSLVDRTNSGGADEQYF

V: TRBV5-1
size: -
length: 14
D: -
J: TRBJ1-5
DNA: TGCGCCACCCCATGTGAACAGAACAATCAGCCCCAGCATTTT
CDR3: CATPCEQNNQPQHF

V: TRBV19
size: -
length: 15
D: -
J: TRBJ1-1
DNA: TGTGCCAGTAGTATAGAGGGGCAACCAAACACTGAAGCTTTCTTT
CDR3: CASSIEGQPNTEAFF

V: TRBV28
size: once
length: 13
D: -
J: TRBJ2-7
DNA: TGTGCCAGCAGTTTTCAGGGGCTATACGAGCAGTACTTC
CDR3: CASSFQGLYEQYF

V: TRBV28
size: -
length: 14
D: -
J: TRBJ2-7
DNA: TGTGCCAGCAGCCCTGAGCTAGGGACTCGCGAGCAGTACTTC
CDR3: CASSPELGTREQYF

V: TRBV25-1
size: -
length: 13
D: -
J: TRBJ1-4
DNA: TGTGCCAGCAGTGGGCCTAAGACAGAAAAACTGTTTTTT
CDR3: CASSGPKTEKLFF

V: TRBV7-8
size: -
length: 15
D: TRBD1
J: TRBJ1-4
DNA: TGTGCCAGCAGCCGGGGACAGGGGATTAATGAAAAACTGTTTTTT
CDR3: CASSRGQGINEKLFF

V: TRBV9
size: -
length: 16
D: -
J: TRBJ1-6
DNA: TGTGCCAGCAGCGTCCAGTCGGGACGGAATAATTCACCCCTCCACTTT
CDR3: CASSVQSGRNNSPLHF

V: TRBV2
size: -
length: 15
D: -
J: TRBJ2-1
DNA: TGTGCCAGCAGTGCTCAGGGGATCTCCTACAATGAGCAGTTCTTC
CDR3: CASSAQGISYNEQFF

V: TRBV11-2
size: -
length: 16
D: TRBD1
J: TRBJ2-1
DNA: TGTGCCAGCAGCTACCTCGGACAGGGCAGGTACAATGAGCAGTTCTTC
CDR3: CASSYLGQGRYNEQFF

V: TRBV5-6
size: -
length: 14
D: TRBD1
J: TRBJ1-1
DNA: TGTGCCAGCAGCTTAAGGGGGCAGGGCACTGAAGCTTTCTTT
CDR3: CASSLRGQGTEAFF

V: TRBV6-5
size: -
length: 11
D: TRBD1
J: TRBJ2-7
DNA: TGTGCCAGCAGTCCAGGGGGCGAGCAGTACTTC
CDR3: CASSPGGEQYF

V: TRBV28
size: once
length: 15
D: -
J: TRBJ1-4
DNA: TGTGCCAGCAGTTTATGGACTGACGGTAATGAAAAACTGTTTTTT
CDR3: CASSLWTDGNEKLFF

V: TRBV21-1
size: few
length: 15
D: -
J: TRBJ2-7
DNA: TGTGCCAGCAGCGACACCGGGACTCCTACCTACGAGCAGTACTTC
CDR3: CASSDTGTPTYEQYF

V: TRBV11-2
size: once
length: 20
D: TRBD2
J: TRBJ2-2
DNA: TGTGCCAGCAGCTTAGATCGTGGTAGCGGGATCGGGGCGAACACCGGGGAGCTGTTTTTT
CDR3: CASSLDRGSGIGANTGELFF

V: TRBV9
size: -
length: 15
D: TRBD2
J: TRBJ2-3
DNA: TGTGCCAGCAGCGTAGGGGGACTAGTCTCAGATACGCAGTATTTT
CDR3: CASSVGGLVSDTQYF